These 23 T cell receptor beta chains were sequenced from one sample in a study of cytomegalovirus exposure and HLA in healthy donors. 60 Vbeta and 13 Jbeta primers were used in PCR. Assay: immunoSEQ multiplex PCR; the TCRdb copy retains only in-frame clones and omits some. Counted here are 150,000 to 200,000 clones, around 81% occurring once; the ten biggest clones make up around 2.2%. Sequencing input: PBMCs. The receptors were gathered from a woman between 18 and 30 years old in good health and CMV-seropositive.

The chain combines TRBV9 with TRBJ1-5; 7 bases align to TRBD1. This CDR3 has 14 amino acids. Trimming took 4 bases from V and 2 from J; bases not matched to a gene: 3. Germline-derived CDR1 and CDR2 are SGDLS and YYNGEE. As DNA, the CDR3 is TGTGCCAGCAGCCAGGGGGTCGGCAATCAGCCCCAGCATTTT. It yields the protein CASSQGVGNQPQHF.

The chain has TRBV11-2 and TRBJ2-1; the match to TRBD2 covers 13 bases. V shed 4 bases, J shed 4 bases, and the junction held 7 bases outside the gene matches. CDR1 SGHAT and CDR2 FQNNGV come from the germline V gene. The CDR3 covers 17 residues. In DNA form, the CDR3 reads TGTGCCAGCAGCTCCCCGAGGACTAGCGGGGGATACAATGAGCAGTTCTTC. Its protein is CASSSPRTSGGYNEQFF. The full variable domain, its missing parts supplied by reference TRBV11-2 and TRBJ2-1, is EAGVAQSPRYKIIEKRQSVAFWCNPISGHATLYWYQQILGQGPKLLIQFQNNGVVDDSQLPKDRFSAERLKGVDSTLKIQPAKLEDSAVYLCASSSPRTSGGYNEQFFGPGTRLTVL.

The V and J genes are TRBV5-1 and TRBJ2-7; the match to TRBD1 covers 7 bases. After removal of 4 bases from V and 6 bases from J, the junction contained 13 bases not matched to a gene. The germline V gene has CDR1 SGHRS and CDR2 YFSETQ. The CDR3 is 15 amino acids. The CDR3 DNA follows: TGCGCCAGCAGCATCACCGGGACAGTAAGACGCGAGCAGTACTTC. Encoded protein: CASSITGTVRREQYF.

The gene calls are TRBV7-9 and TRBJ1-2; D gene unclear. Germline V lookup: CDR1 SEHNR, CDR2 FQNEAQ (reference sequence). The V gene lost 5 bases and the J gene lost 8 bases, with 12 bases spanning the gap. This CDR3 region has 12 residues. CDR3 DNA: TGTGCCAGCAGCACGGCGAGGCGGGGCTACACCTTC. Its translation is CASSTARRGYTF.

The rearrangement uses TRBV5-1 and TRBJ1-3, with 7 bases lining up with TRBD1. V shed 0 bases, J shed 0 bases, and the junction held 3 bases outside the gene matches. CDR1 SGHRS and CDR2 YFSETQ come from the germline V gene. The CDR3 runs to 16 residues. The CDR3 loop reads CASSLDRGLSGNTIYF. The CDR3 DNA sequence: TGCGCCAGCAGCTTGGACAGGGGACTCTCTGGAAACACCATATATTTT.

The genes are TRBV28 and TRBJ1-3; D unresolved. CDR3 size: 13 residues. Looked up from germline, CDR1 is MDHEN and CDR2 is SYDVKM. Trimming left V 3 bases short and J 4 bases short, with 7 bases between. The CDR3 nucleotides are TGTGCCAGCAGTTTGACGGGAGGAAACACCATATATTTT. Translating gives CASSLTGGNTIYF.

CDR3: CASSYTGTSFNTEAFF. The CDR3 DNA follows: TGTGCCAGCAGTTACACTGGGACATCCTTTAACACTGAAGCTTTCTTT. The gene calls are TRBV6-5 and TRBJ1-1, with D perhaps matching TRBD1 (6 bases). Germline V gene lookup returns CDR1 MNHEY and CDR2 SVGAGI. V shed 2 bases and J shed 2 bases, with 15 bases lying between them. CDR3 length: 16 residues.

CDR3 sequence: CASSPTFGGGAQELHEQYF. The CDR3 nucleotides read TGTGCCAGCAGTCCCACCTTTGGCGGGGGGGCCCAGGAACTGCACGAGCAGTACTTC. The chain is built from TRBV28 and TRBJ2-7, with 9 bases fitting TRBD2. In germline, CDR1 is MDHEN, CDR2 SYDVKM. The CDR3 covers 19 residues. Unmatched junction bases numbered 22, after V lost 5 bases and J lost 5 bases.

J is TRBJ1-2 and V is TRBV4-1; D unclear. The ends were cut back, 0 bases at V and 3 bases at J, with 11 bases in the middle. CDR1 is MGHRA, CDR2 YSYEKL, per germline. This CDR3 contains 15 residues. The CDR3 region is CASSQDHSGYYGYTF. Here the CDR3 DNA reads TGCGCCAGCAGCCAAGACCATTCAGGCTACTATGGCTACACCTTC.

The CDR3 is CASSLFDRGAEQYF. DNA of the CDR3: TGTGCCAGCAGTTTATTTGACAGGGGGGCTGAGCAGTACTTC. V and J are TRBV28 and TRBJ2-7, with 9 nucleotides matching TRBD1. There are 14 residues in the CDR3. Germline CDR1 is MDHEN and CDR2 is SYDVKM. After removal of 1 base from V and 7 bases from J, the junction contained 5 bases not matched to a gene.

This sequence joins TRBV7-7 and TRBJ2-7; D may be TRBD1 (5 bases). Trimming took off 4 bases at V and 2 bases at J, with 12 bases between the two ends. This CDR3 comprises 14 residues. Germline CDR1 SSHAT, CDR2 FNYEAQ (reference sequence). In DNA form, the CDR3 reads TGTGCCAGCAGCTATCTGGGGCAACCCTACGAGCAGTACTTC. This sequence encodes CASSYLGQPYEQYF.

This chain connects TRBV27 to TRBJ2-1, with 7 bases identical to TRBD2. J lost 8 bases, V lost 4 bases, and 14 bases had no gene match. From germline, CDR1 is MNHEY and CDR2 SMNVEV (reference sequence). This CDR3 has 16 residues. CDR3 bases: TGTGCCAGCAGTTCCGGACTAGTTTCACGTGTCGATGAGCAGTTCTTC. Its translation: CASSSGLVSRVDEQFF.

The gene calls are TRBV28 and TRBJ1-1, with TRBD1 matching over 7 bases. The germline gives CDR1 MDHEN, CDR2 SYDVKM. Germline trimming cut 7 bases from V and 1 base from J; bases unmatched to any gene: 9. This CDR3 region has 15 residues. CDR3 nucleotides: TGTGCCAGCAACTCGCCGGGACAGAAGAACACTGAAGCTTTCTTT. Translated, it gives CASNSPGQKNTEAFF.

This chain uses TRBV29-1 with TRBJ2-2; D is perhaps TRBD2 (5 bases). Germline lookup yields CDR1 SQVTM and CDR2 ANQGSEA. This CDR3 region has 13 residues. V lost 2 bases to trimming and J lost 6 bases, with 10 bases between them. CDR3: CSVERGPAGELFF. Written as DNA, the CDR3 is TGCAGCGTTGAACGGGGTCCTGCCGGGGAGCTGTTTTTT.

This clone was detected only once. V usage is TRBV12-5 and J usage is TRBJ2-1, with D perhaps TRBD1 (6 bases). From germline, CDR1 is LGHNT and CDR2 FRNRAP. The CDR3 extends over 17 amino acids. V was cut by 4 bases and J by 5 bases, with 21 bases left in between. This chain's CDR3 is CASGSRGHREYHNEQFF. CDR3 in DNA: TGTGCTAGTGGTTCCCGGGGCCACAGGGAATACCACAATGAGCAGTTCTTC.

V usage is TRBV7-6 and J usage is TRBJ1-2; 7 bases are a match to TRBD1. The CDR3 is made up of 14 amino acids. Germline V gene sequence: CDR1 SGHVS, CDR2 FNYEAQ. Germline trimming cut 2 bases from V and 10 bases from J; bases unmatched to any gene: 10. The CDR3 nucleotides are TGTGCCAGCAGCTTAAGCAGGGGGTCCTCGCTCTACACCTTC. It yields the protein CASSLSRGSSLYTF.

A remark on this clone: Other DNA sequences in the sample encode the same CDR3. The J gene is TRBJ1-4, the V gene TRBV7-9, with 9 bases matching TRBD1. The CDR3 is 16 amino acids. Germline CDR1 and CDR2: SEHNR and FQNEAQ (reference sequence). Trimming took 4 bases from V and 2 from J; bases not matched to a gene: 5. The CDR3 here is CASSWDREITNEKLFF. DNA of the CDR3: TGTGCCAGCAGCTGGGACAGGGAGATCACTAATGAAAAACTGTTTTTT.

The chain joins TRBV2 to TRBJ2-3; TRBD2 matches 8 bases. The CDR3 contains 14 residues. V lost 7 bases to trimming and J lost 4 bases; unmatched junction nucleotides: 7. Germline CDR1 is SNHLY and CDR2 is FYNNEI. In DNA, the CDR3 is TGTGCCAGCAACAGCGGACTAGCAGCAGATACGCAGTATTTT. This codes for CASNSGLAADTQYF.

The V call is TRBV11-2, the J call TRBJ2-1; 7 positions agree with TRBD1. The CDR3 runs to 17 residues. V lost 7 bases, J lost 4 bases, and 16 bases stayed unmatched. The germline V gene encodes CDR1 SGHAT and CDR2 FQNNGV. The CDR3: CASTYPDRAKRYNEQFF. CDR3 DNA sequence: TGTGCCAGCACCTACCCTGACAGGGCGAAAAGGTACAATGAGCAGTTCTTC.

This clone was found a few times. The chain couples TRBV19 to TRBJ1-5; weak D call: TRBD1 (5 bases). The CDR3 runs to 14 residues. The V gene lost 5 bases and the J gene lost 7 bases, with 15 bases spanning the gap. Germline CDR1 reads LNHDA; CDR2 reads SQIVND (reference sequence). The CDR3 region is CASSPRQGTQPQHF. The CDR3 DNA is TGTGCCAGTAGTCCGAGGCAGGGTACGCAGCCCCAGCATTTT.

The chain carries TRBV19 and TRBJ1-2; the match to TRBD1 covers 10 bases. The junction had 6 bases not matched to a gene; V was cut back by 4 bases and J by 4 bases. The CDR3 runs to 15 residues. Germline V CDR1 and CDR2: LNHDA, SQIVND (reference sequence). The CDR3 DNA is TGTGCCAGTAGTACTAGACAGGGGGCTGCCTATGGCTACACCTTC. This encodes CASSTRQGAAYGYTF.

V usage is TRBV5-4 and J usage is TRBJ2-5; D is perhaps TRBD1 (6 bases). CDR1 and CDR2 from the germline V gene are SGHNT and YYREEE (reference sequence). The CDR3 is 15 amino acids. V shed 0 bases and J shed 2 bases, with 11 bases lying between them. The CDR3 loop is CASSLVSGTQETQYF. DNA for the CDR3: TGTGCCAGCAGCTTGGTGTCAGGGACACAAGAGACCCAGTACTTC.

The CDR3 DNA reads TGTGCCAGCAGTCCCGGGACAGACTTTGGCTACACCTTC. As protein: CASSPGTDFGYTF. This chain connects TRBV6-1 to TRBJ1-2, with 7 bases aligning to TRBD1. The length of the CDR3 is 13 residues. In germline, CDR1 is MNHNS, CDR2 SASEGT. After removal of 5 bases from V and 7 bases from J, the junction contained 7 bases not matched to a gene.